Sequencing of this T cell receptor beta chain was carried out in a study of blood T cell repertoires in COVID-19. Study overall: The United States, Italy and Spain provided the acute and convalescent COVID-19 samples. Nucleic acid was either cDNA or gDNA, and it came from T cells, B-cell-depleted T cells, or PBMCs.

This table comes from immunoSEQ multiplex PCR, and its TCRdb copy is limited to in-frame clones, with some not included. The sample shows around 190,000 clones, 85% to 90% of them seen only once. CDR1 is MDHEN, CDR2 SYDVKM, per germline. The V end lost 8 bases, the J end lost 10 bases, and 17 bases lay between the germline ends. The CDR3 length is 13 residues. The TCR originated in a woman aged 60-70 years with acute or convalescent COVID-19. V and J are TRBV28 and TRBJ1-4; no firm D call. The sample consisted of peripheral blood. CDR3 sequence reads: CASGERRRGKLFF. DNA for the CDR3: TGTGCCAGCGGTGAACGACGGAGAGGAAAACTGTTTTTT.